This T cell receptor beta chain was captured by sequencing in a study of tumor and adjacent non-tumor tissue in lung cancer. About the study: On average, productive TCRbeta reads reached some 4.4 million per sample.

A modified ARM-PCR protocol with three rounds of nested PCR amplified TCRbeta. TCRdb re-derived calls from the multiplex PCR reads in MiXCR, one entry per CDR3 protein. The table includes about 79,000 distinct CDR3 sequences, over 55% detected once. The template was RNA from unsorted bulk tissue. Regarding this clonotype: Its target is unknown. An end of the junction differs from the germline gene, which may be a read error.

Overall study results and limits: Patients with more diverse tumor TCRs had worse survival. Significantly higher TCR diversity was found in tumor than normal lung.

The sequence came from a woman aged 35 to 49 with non-small cell lung cancer. Sequenced sample: lung tumor tissue.

CDR3 sequence (DNA): TGTGCCAGCGGCCAAGACGCGGGAATTGATGGCGCAAATACGCAGTATTTT. Translated: CASGQDAGIDGANTQYF. The chain carries TRBV14 and TRBJ2-3, with D perhaps TRBD2 (6 bases). The CDR3 has 17 amino acids. CDR1 is SGHDN, CDR2 FVKESK, per germline. Together with reference TRBV14 and TRBJ2-3, the CDR3 gives the full variable domain: EAGVTQFPSHSVIEKGQTVTLRCDPISGHDNLYWYRRVMGKEIKFLLHFVKESKQDESGMPNNRFLAERTGGTYSTLKVQPAELEDSGVYFCASGQDAGIDGANTQYFGPGTRLTVL.